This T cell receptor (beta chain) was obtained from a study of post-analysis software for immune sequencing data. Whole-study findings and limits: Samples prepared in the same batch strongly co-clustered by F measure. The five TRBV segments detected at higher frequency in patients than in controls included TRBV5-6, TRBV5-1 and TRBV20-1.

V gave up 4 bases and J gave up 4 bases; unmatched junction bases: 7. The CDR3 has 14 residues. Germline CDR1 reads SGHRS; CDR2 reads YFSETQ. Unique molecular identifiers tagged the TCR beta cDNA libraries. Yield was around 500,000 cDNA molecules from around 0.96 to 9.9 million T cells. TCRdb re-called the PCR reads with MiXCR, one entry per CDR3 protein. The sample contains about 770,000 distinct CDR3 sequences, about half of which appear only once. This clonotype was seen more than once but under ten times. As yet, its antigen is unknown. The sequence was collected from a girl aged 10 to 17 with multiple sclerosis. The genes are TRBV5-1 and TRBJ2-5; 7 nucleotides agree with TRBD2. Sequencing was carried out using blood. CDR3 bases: TGCGCCAGCAGCCAGGGAGGGCTAGGAGAGACCCAGTACTTC. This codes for CASSQGGLGETQYF.